This T cell receptor (beta chain) appears in the sequencing data of a study of Ad26.COV2.S vaccination and SARS-CoV-2 variants. Study context: Ad26.COV2.S arm of COV1001 included the donor.

Treatment specified: approximately 18 received Ad26.COV2.S at low or high dose, single or two shots; 5 received placebo; per-sample allocation not given. Material that was analyzed had been drawn on day 63 after the first vaccine or placebo injection. At a Boston site, the person donating was an adult of 18-55 years. The germline V and J ends were trimmed by 0 bases and 1 base, with 4 bases remaining between them. Germline V gives CDR1 SGHNT, CDR2 YYREEE (reference sequence). CDR3 length equals 13 residues. The method was immunoSEQ multiplex PCR; TCRdb's version includes in-frame clones alone and lacks a portion of them. The data contain around 250,000 clones, about 87% of them singletons.

The rearrangement uses TRBV5-4 and TRBJ2-5; D is undetermined. This receptor was taken from a person between 18 and 65 years old who received the Ad26.COV2.S COVID-19 vaccine or a placebo. This sample comprised peripheral blood, obtained in a trial of Ad26.COV2.S vaccine versus placebo. CDR3 in amino acids: CASSLDSQETQYF. For the CDR3, the DNA is TGTGCCAGCAGCTTGGACAGCCAAGAGACCCAGTACTTC.